A single sample is the source of the 27 T cell receptor beta chains below, sequenced in a study of blood T cells in healthy people across ages. Through a sample-barcoded 5' primer and a J-beta primer mix, a second PCR was run for roughly 6 to 11 cycles. MiXCR, run by TCRdb on the 5' RACE reads, gives a single entry per CDR3 protein. The sample holds roughly 860,000 distinct CDR3 sequences, approximately 67% seen once. The specimen sequenced was blood. These receptors came from a man aged 25-45 years in good health.

This chain uses TRBV15 with TRBJ1-2, with 10 bases lining up with TRBD1. CDR1 and CDR2 from the germline V gene are LNHNV and YYDKDF (reference sequence). The CDR3 length is 15 residues. Trimming cost V 3 bases and J 6 bases; bases outside gene matches: 7. The CDR3 DNA reads TGTGCCACCAGCAGGTATACCGGGACAGGGGATGGCTACACCTTC. Translating gives CATSRYTGTGDGYTF.

This clonotype was picked up many times. This chain links TRBV11-2 with TRBJ2-1, with TRBD1 matching over 11 bases. This CDR3 is 17 amino acids long. Germline trimming cut 2 bases from V and 8 bases from J; bases unmatched to any gene: 11. Germline CDR1 is SGHAT and CDR2 is FQNNGV. As DNA, the CDR3 is TGTGCCAGCAGCTTAACACAGCCGGGACAGGGGGACCATGAGCAGTTCTTC. Translated, it gives CASSLTQPGQGDHEQFF.

This clonotype was counted between two and nine times. The chain is built from TRBV29-1 and TRBJ2-3; maybe TRBD1 (5 bases). V was cut by 3 bases and J by 3 bases, with 16 bases left in between. CDR1 is SQVTM and CDR2 is ANQGSEA in the germline V gene. This CDR3 is 15 amino acids long. CDR3 bases: TGCAGCGTTGATCTCGGCAGGGATGGGACAGATACGCAGTATTTT. Translated, it gives CSVDLGRDGTDTQYF.

This chain links TRBV7-9 with TRBJ2-7; 7 nucleotides align to TRBD1. Germline V lookup: CDR1 SEHNR, CDR2 FQNEAQ (reference sequence). V trimming: 5 bases; J trimming: 6 bases; junction bases outside the gene matches: 13. The CDR3 sequence is 15 residues long. DNA for the CDR3: TGTGCCAGCAGCCCAAATATAGGGACAGCCTCCGAGCAGTACTTC. It translates to CASSPNIGTASEQYF.

This sequence joins TRBV7-9 and TRBJ1-5; D uncertain. Germline V lookup: CDR1 SEHNR, CDR2 FQNEAQ (reference sequence). V lost 3 bases and J 1 base, leaving 7 bases between the germline ends. The CDR3 loop spans 14 amino acids. In nucleotides, the CDR3 is TGTGCCAGCAGCTTGACTGACAGCAATCAGCCCCAGCATTTT. Its translation is CASSLTDSNQPQHF.

This clonotype was recorded a few times. V usage is TRBV20-1 and J usage is TRBJ2-3; D may match TRBD1 or TRBD2 (5 bases each). CDR1 and CDR2 (germline): DFQATT, SNEGSKA (reference sequence). Trimming left V 7 bases short and J 1 base short, with 15 bases between. The CDR3 length is 14 residues. The CDR3: CSVSGVGRTDTQYF. The CDR3 region has the DNA TGCAGTGTCTCCGGGGTGGGGCGCACAGATACGCAGTATTTT.

This clonotype was observed a handful of times. The genes are TRBV29-1 and TRBJ2-1; 12 nucleotides line up with TRBD1. The V and J ends lost 6 bases and 4 bases, in that order; junction bases with no gene match: 7. The CDR3 runs 15 residues. Germline V gene sequence: CDR1 SQVTM, CDR2 ANQGSEA. The CDR3 DNA reads TGCAGCGTAGGACCGGGACAGGGGGCTTACAATGAGCAGTTCTTC. Protein sequence: CSVGPGQGAYNEQFF.

The chain has TRBV7-9 and TRBJ2-4; D perhaps matches TRBD1 (5 bases). TRBJ2-7 matches the DNA end more closely, so the J call is doubtful. This CDR3 has 14 amino acids. From germline, CDR1 is SEHNR and CDR2 FQNEAQ (reference sequence). DNA of the CDR3: TGTGCCAGCAGCTTAAACTCACAGGTTAGCGAGCAGTACTTC. This translates into CASSLNSQVSEQYF.

The chain carries TRBV7-9 and TRBJ2-1; D not resolved. Germline-derived CDR1 and CDR2 are SEHNR and FQNEAQ (reference sequence). V lost 0 bases to trimming and J lost 3 bases, with 12 bases between them. This CDR3 has 16 amino acids. Here the CDR3 reads CASSLARDGLYNEQFF. DNA for the CDR3: TGTGCCAGCAGCTTAGCTAGAGATGGGCTCTACAATGAGCAGTTCTTC.

The chain joins TRBV27 to TRBJ2-5; D gene ambiguous. CDR1 MNHEY and CDR2 SMNVEV come from the germline V gene (reference sequence). V lost 1 base and J 1 base, leaving 7 bases between the germline ends. This CDR3 contains 14 residues. The CDR3 nucleotides read TGTGCCAGCAGTTTATTGGCCCTCCAAGAGACCCAGTACTTC. It encodes CASSLLALQETQYF.

This clonotype was detected a few times. This chain joins TRBV5-1 and TRBJ2-1, with D unclear. Per germline, CDR1 SGHRS and CDR2 YFSETQ. The ends were cut back, 0 bases at V and 5 bases at J, with 9 bases in the middle. This CDR3 is 14 amino acids long. In DNA form, the CDR3 reads TGCGCCAGCAGCTTGGCCAACCAGGACAATGAGCAGTTCTTC. The encoded protein is CASSLANQDNEQFF.

This clonotype was seen a few times. The gene calls are TRBV9 and TRBJ2-4; possible D gene TRBD1, 5 bases. The DNA end favors TRBJ2-7, so the J call may be wrong. Per germline, CDR1 SGDLS and CDR2 YYNGEE. The CDR3 covers 14 residues. In nucleotides, the CDR3 is TGTGCCAGCAGCGGTAAGGGGAAGCCCTACGAGCAGTACTTC. Translating gives CASSGKGKPYEQYF.

CDR3 residues: CAISVNLGSTDTQYF. The DNA of the CDR3 is TGTGCCATCAGTGTTAATTTAGGGAGTACAGATACGCAGTATTTT. The chain has TRBV10-3 and TRBJ2-3, with D maybe TRBD2 (5 bases). Germline V CDR1 and CDR2: ENHRY, SYGVKD. V was trimmed by 4 bases and J by 3 bases, leaving 14 bases between them. The CDR3 extends over 15 amino acids.

The chain joins TRBV11-2 to TRBJ2-3; D is possibly TRBD2 (6 bases). CDR1 and CDR2 (germline): SGHAT, FQNNGV. The V and J ends lost 2 bases and 4 bases respectively, with 10 bases between them. This CDR3 has 14 residues. CDR3 bases: TGTGCCAGCAGCTTAAGTCGGGGGTCAGATACGCAGTATTTT. This gives the protein CASSLSRGSDTQYF.

This chain joins TRBV6-2 or TRBV6-3 and TRBJ2-5; 10 bases are shared with TRBD1. The assigned J gene may be wrong: the sequence end matches TRBJ2-7 better. Germline V gene sequence: CDR1 MNHEY, CDR2 SVGEGT. The CDR3 is 15 residues long. CDR3 in amino acids: CASSYGPGQGYEQYF. The DNA for the CDR3 is TGTGCCAGCAGTTACGGTCCGGGACAGGGGTACGAGCAGTACTTC.

V usage is TRBV12-3 or TRBV12-4 and J usage is TRBJ1-2, with a tentative D call TRBD1 (5 bases). V was cut by 3 bases and J by 7 bases, with 9 bases left in between. The CDR3 has 12 amino acids. CDR3 in amino acids: CASSFWGSGYTF. In nucleotides, the CDR3 is TGTGCCAGCAGTTTTTGGGGGTCTGGCTACACCTTC.

The chain couples TRBV25-1 to TRBJ2-5; D call uncertain. V was shortened by 6 bases and J by 2 bases, with 10 bases between the two germline ends. Germline assignment: CDR1 MGHDK and CDR2 SYGVNS. The CDR3 spans 13 residues. CDR3 amino acids: CASSRTEQETQYF. The CDR3 nucleotides are TGTGCCAGCAGCCGGACGGAGCAAGAGACCCAGTACTTC.

The CDR3 DNA follows: TGTGCCAGCAGCTATCAAGTAGGGACCCAAACCATACAGTACTTC. Amino acid sequence: CASSYQVGTQTIQYF. The V call is TRBV3-1, the J call TRBJ2-4; D might be TRBD1 or TRBD2, each matching 5 bases. The germline V and J ends were trimmed by 5 bases and 13 bases, with 24 bases remaining between them. Germline V gene sequence: CDR1 LGHDT, CDR2 YNNKEL (reference sequence). CDR3 size: 15 residues. The whole variable domain, remainder taken from reference TRBV3-1 and TRBJ2-4, is DTAVSQTPKYLVTQMGNDKSIKCEQNLGHDTMYWYKQDSKKFLKIMFSYNNKELIINETVPNRFSPKSPDKAHLNLHINSLELGDSAVYFCASSYQVGTQTIQYFGAGTRLSVL.

The gene calls are TRBV12-3 or TRBV12-4 and TRBJ2-5; 13 nucleotides line up with TRBD2. This CDR3 region has 17 residues. Germline trimming cut 5 bases from V and 5 bases from J; bases unmatched to any gene: 11. CDR3: CASSPTGLAGVLETQYF. The CDR3, as DNA: TGTGCCAGCAGTCCTACCGGACTAGCGGGGGTTCTCGAGACCCAGTACTTC.

The chain carries TRBV2 and TRBJ2-1; TRBD1 or TRBD2 may be the D gene (5 bases each). Germline assignment: CDR1 SNHLY and CDR2 FYNNEI. The CDR3 runs 14 residues. Trimming took 7 bases from V and 15 from J, leaving 25 bases between them. CDR3 sequence: CASTLLGLGSIWFF. For the CDR3, the DNA is TGTGCCAGCACCTTACTGGGGCTAGGGAGCATTTGGTTCTTC.

The J gene is TRBJ2-3, the V gene TRBV9; tentative D call: TRBD1 (6 bases). The germline CDR1 and CDR2 sequences are SGDLS and YYNGEE. V lost 0 bases to trimming and J lost 1 base, with 12 bases between them. CDR3 size: 16 residues. CDR3 residues: CASSVEPGDGTDTQYF. The CDR3 nucleotides read TGTGCCAGCAGCGTAGAGCCAGGGGATGGCACAGATACGCAGTATTTT.

The chain links TRBV12-3 or TRBV12-4 to TRBJ2-3; D is undetermined. CDR3 length equals 14 residues. Deletions cut 3 bases from V and 3 bases from J, with 10 bases between. DNA of the CDR3: TGTGCCAGCAGTTTCGTCCGGATTACAGATACGCAGTATTTT. It is translated as CASSFVRITDTQYF.

This clonotype was seen once. The rearrangement links TRBV9 to TRBJ1-1; D not resolved. CDR3 size: 14 residues. The V end was cut by 3 bases, the J end by 3 bases, with 12 bases between. Germline V gives CDR1 SGDLS, CDR2 YYNGEE. The CDR3 loop reads CASSATRDHTEAFF. The CDR3 DNA follows: TGTGCCAGCAGCGCCACGAGGGATCACACTGAAGCTTTCTTT.

The chain carries TRBV18 and TRBJ2-6, with D maybe TRBD1 (6 bases). With 3 bases removed from V and 0 bases from J, the gap between germline ends came to 9 bases. The CDR3 is 16 amino acids. From germline, CDR1 is KGHSH and CDR2 LQKENI. CDR3: CASSPGQNSGANVLTF. CDR3 nucleotide sequence: TGTGCCAGCTCACCGGGACAAAACTCTGGGGCCAACGTCCTGACTTTC.

The J gene is TRBJ1-2, the V gene TRBV20-1; 12 bases match TRBD1. Germline V gene lookup returns CDR1 DFQATT and CDR2 SNEGSKA (reference sequence). There are 15 residues in the CDR3. The CDR3 is CRTPGQGAPGYGYTF. The CDR3 DNA sequence: TGCAGGACACCGGGACAGGGGGCGCCTGGCTATGGCTACACCTTC.

The sample holds a few counts of this clonotype. This chain uses TRBV28 with TRBJ2-5, with TRBD1 matching over 9 bases. After removal of 8 bases from V and 2 bases from J, the junction contained 3 bases not matched to a gene. Germline V gene sequence: CDR1 MDHEN, CDR2 SYDVKM. The CDR3 loop spans 13 amino acids. CDR3 protein: CASRGQGQETQYF. CDR3 nucleotide sequence: TGTGCCAGCCGCGGACAGGGGCAAGAGACCCAGTACTTC.

This chain joins TRBV29-1 and TRBJ2-5; TRBD2 is a possible D gene (5 bases). The end of the DNA is better explained by TRBJ2-7, so the J call may be wrong. The CDR3 sequence is 13 residues long. Per germline, CDR1 SQVTM and CDR2 ANQGSEA. CDR3 amino acids: CSDRRRGTYEQYF. As DNA, the CDR3 is TGCAGCGACAGACGTCGGGGTACCTACGAGCAGTACTTC.